A selection of T cell receptor beta chains follows, all from one sample in a study of T cell repertoires in cytomegalovirus infection. Antigens for these TCRs are unknown. TCRdb redid the calling of the reads with MiXCR, one entry per CDR3 protein. Of 200,000 to 250,000 distinct CDR3 sequences listed, 35% to 40% were seen once; the top ten hold 55% to 60%. Here the sequenced sample was CD8+ T cells from cultured PBMCs, taken from culture after CMV antigen stimulation. The receptors here all came from a human donor in good health (CMV status not recorded). Some clones in this sample may be carry-over from other donors' samples. Each CDR3 is given with its conserved first and last residue.

length | J | V | CDR3
13 | TRBJ1-2 | TRBV27 | CASSWGTGDGYTF
17 | TRBJ2-1 | TRBV27 | CASSRPLLAGRRDEQFF
16 | TRBJ2-3 | TRBV7-3 | CASSDRTSGYTDTQYF
17 | TRBJ2-3 | TRBV20-1 | CSARDPSGGALIDTQYF
15 | TRBJ1-6 | TRBV27 | CASSPRGRMSSPLHF
17 | TRBJ2-6 | TRBV27 | CASSPRDGPYGANVLTF
16 | TRBJ2-1 | TRBV19 | CASRGRSTGTSDEQFF
13 | TRBJ2-7 | TRBV7-6 | CASSLASGSEQYF
14 | TRBJ2-1 | TRBV6-6 | CASIYEIGYNEQFF
14 | TRBJ2-3 | TRBV7-6 | CASSSLGGQDTQYF
17 | TRBJ2-7 | TRBV7-6 | CASSLAPADLASYEQYF
12 | TRBJ1-1 | TRBV11-2 | CASSRGQSEAFF
13 | TRBJ2-7 | TRBV7-9 | CASTRDASYEQYF
12 | TRBJ1-1 | TRBV11-2 | CASSPANTEAFF
18 | TRBJ2-4 | TRBV5-1 | CASSEGLAGAASKNIQYF
17 | TRBJ2-7 | TRBV11-2 | CASSSPGLAGAVYEQYF
15 | TRBJ1-1 | TRBV6-7 | CASSYDTLMNTEAFF
15 | TRBJ2-5 | TRBV7-6 | CASSLKGQGEETQYF
14 | TRBJ1-1 | TRBV7-3 | CASSPPGHGTEAFF
15 | TRBJ1-1 | TRBV10-3 | CAITRTGTGNTEAFF
17 | TRBJ2-7 | TRBV7-8 | CASSLGYGGTSSYEQYF
15 | TRBJ2-6 | TRBV29-1 | CSVHPTGVGANVLTF
18 | TRBJ2-6 | TRBV6-1 | CASSEWYRGISGANVLTF
15 | TRBJ2-7 | TRBV27 | CARVMGTETLSEQYF
17 | TRBJ1-5 | TRBV24-1 | CATSDPGGIGGNQPQHF
14 | TRBJ2-7 | TRBV7-2 | CASSLAPSTYEQYF
13 | TRBJ1-2 | TRBV20-1 | CSAPDGADKGYTF
14 | TRBJ2-1 | TRBV6-1 | CASREASGYNEQFF
14 | TRBJ1-3 | TRBV12-3/TRBV12-4 | CASTLGEGGNTIYF
15 | TRBJ1-2 | TRBV29-1 | CSVEEKGQGDYGYTF